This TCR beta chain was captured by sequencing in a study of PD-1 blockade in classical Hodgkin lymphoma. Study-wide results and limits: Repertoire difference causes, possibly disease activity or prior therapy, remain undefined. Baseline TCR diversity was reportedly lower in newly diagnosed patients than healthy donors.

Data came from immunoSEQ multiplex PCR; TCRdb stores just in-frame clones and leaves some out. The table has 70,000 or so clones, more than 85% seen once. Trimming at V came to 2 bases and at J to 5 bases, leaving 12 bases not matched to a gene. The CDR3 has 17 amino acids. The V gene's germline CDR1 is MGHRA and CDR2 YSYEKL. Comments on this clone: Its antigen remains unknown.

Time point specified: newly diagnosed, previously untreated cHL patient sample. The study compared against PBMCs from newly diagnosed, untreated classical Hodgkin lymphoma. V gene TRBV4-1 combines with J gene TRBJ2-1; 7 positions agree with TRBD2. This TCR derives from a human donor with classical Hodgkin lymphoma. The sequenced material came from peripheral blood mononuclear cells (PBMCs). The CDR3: CASSQQRGAALDNEQFF. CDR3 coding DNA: TGCGCCAGCAGCCAACAGCGGGGAGCCGCACTCGACAATGAGCAGTTCTTC.